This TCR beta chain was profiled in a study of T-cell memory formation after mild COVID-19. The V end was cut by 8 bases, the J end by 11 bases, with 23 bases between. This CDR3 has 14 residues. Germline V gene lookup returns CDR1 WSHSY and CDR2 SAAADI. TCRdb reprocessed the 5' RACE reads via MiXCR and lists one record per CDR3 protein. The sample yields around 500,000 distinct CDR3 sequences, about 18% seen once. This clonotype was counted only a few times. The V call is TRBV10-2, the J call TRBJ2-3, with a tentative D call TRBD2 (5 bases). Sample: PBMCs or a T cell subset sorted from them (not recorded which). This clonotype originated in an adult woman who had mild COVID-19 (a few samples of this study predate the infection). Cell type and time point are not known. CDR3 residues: CASLSGYIPGGQYF. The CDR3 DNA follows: TGCGCCAGCCTTTCGGGATATATCCCCGGTGGGCAGTATTTT.